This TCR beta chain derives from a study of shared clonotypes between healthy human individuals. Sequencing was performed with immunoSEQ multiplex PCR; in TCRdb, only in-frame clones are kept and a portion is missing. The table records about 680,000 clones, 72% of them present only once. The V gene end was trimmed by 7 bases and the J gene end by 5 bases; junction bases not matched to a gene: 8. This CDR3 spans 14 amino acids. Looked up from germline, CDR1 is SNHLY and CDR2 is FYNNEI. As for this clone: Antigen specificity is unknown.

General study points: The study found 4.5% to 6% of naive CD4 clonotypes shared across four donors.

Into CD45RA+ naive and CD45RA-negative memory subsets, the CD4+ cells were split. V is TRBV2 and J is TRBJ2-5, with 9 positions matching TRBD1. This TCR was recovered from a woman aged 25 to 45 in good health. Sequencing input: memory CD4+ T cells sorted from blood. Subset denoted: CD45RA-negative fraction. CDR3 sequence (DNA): TGTGCCAGCAAAGGCGAGACAGGGGGGGAGACCCAGTACTTC. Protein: CASKGETGGETQYF.